Sequencing of this T cell receptor beta chain was carried out in a study of regulatory T cells in long-lasting Graves disease (dated by TCRdb to 2020 to 2023). About the investigation overall: Antithyroid drugs had been taken for less than 3 months by newly diagnosed Graves' disease patients. The study took place in China and was registered as a clinical trial. Peripheral blood TCR sequencing and RNA sequencing compared persistent Graves' disease patients with newly diagnosed Graves' disease patients. A total of roughly 35 samples were covered by TCR sequencing, comprising 13 persistent and 20 newly diagnosed Graves' disease patients.

Library method: multiplex PCR. The listed sequencing device is Illumina HiSeq 4000. TCR beta libraries were built with iRepertoire HTBI primers and Arm-PCR amplification of CDR3 regions. PCR products were gel purified before sequencing. On the study's bioinformatics: Gene usage analysis of CDR3 amino acid clonotypes used the 62 TRBV and fewer than 15 TRBJ segments found across samples. COPE and FqMerger were used to merge the filtered high-quality paired reads into contigs. BLAST was used to align contigs to the IMGT TRBV, TRBD and TRBJ reference genes, and CDR3 was defined following IMGT. Any clonotype with a frequency above 0.1% was classified as a highly expanded clone. Repertoire diversity was measured by Shannon entropy, and V-J evenness by the Gini coefficient. Public clonotypes were defined as clonotypes shared by more than one individual. TCRdb reanalyzed the raw reads on its own, using fastp at Q25 for trimming and MiXCR for clone calling, and kept in-frame beta chains. Each record represents a unique CDR3 protein, reported with the most common genes and DNA among its rows. The V and J calls reflect TCRdb's pipeline rather than the authors' work. The table for this sample lists 350,000 to 550,000 distinct CDR3 sequences; about 14% of them were counted only once. The top ten hold roughly a sixth of the sample.

Beyond this particular receptor, the publication reports: Peripheral blood alone was examined, since thyroid tissue, which constituted the primary lesion, could not be accessed. Only the TCR beta chain was sequenced and analyzed. Preferential use of TRBV28, TRBJ1-2 and TRBJ2-5 was observed in persistent disease, whereas TRBV20-1 and TRBJ2-1 were favored in newly diagnosed disease. More public clonotypes were shared among persistent patients (roughly 2,700) than among newly diagnosed patients (more than 900). The small sample size was acknowledged by the authors as a limitation that may reduce accuracy. Lower TCR Shannon entropy and fewer highly expanded clones were observed in persistent Graves' disease patients than in newly diagnosed patients, which suggested clonal expansion.

This specimen's time point label, per the study, means: newly diagnosed GD, antithyroid drugs for less than 3 months. For both TCR sequencing and RNA sequencing, RNA was extracted from PBMCs using TRIzol. The diagnosis of Graves' disease was made according to American Thyroid Association guidelines. Patients were recruited from an endocrinology department in Xi'an, China. Each patient gave roughly 10 milliliters of peripheral blood, collected in an EDTA anticoagulant tube. Ficoll Paque Plus density gradient separation was used to isolate PBMCs, and no further T cell sorting was performed. RNA quality was checked with an Agilent 2100 Bioanalyzer and agarose gel, and concentration with a NanoDrop 2000. This clonotype was detected only a few times. Its antigen remains undetermined. No per-base quality is available; no much larger clone lies one base away. V is clipped by 5 bases and J by 4 bases, and the sequence between their germline boundaries is 9 bases long. Including the terminal cysteine and phenylalanine, the CDR3 comprises 13 residues. The CDR3 DNA has 39 bases and is translated from base 1. From the germline V gene, CDR1 is KGHDR and CDR2 is SFDVKD.

These data were also filed under a second study, of T cells in Graves' hyperthyroidism and ophthalmopathy. That second report states: Graves' hyperthyroidism was defined as stable when no progression to ophthalmopathy occurred over 18 months of follow-up. Hyperthyroidism patients were aged 18 to 65 years and newly diagnosed, with disease duration of less than 2 months. Patients with uncontrolled infections, other autoimmune diseases, pregnancy or lactation were excluded. Diagnoses were established on the basis of clinical symptoms, serum thyroxine and TRAb, thyroid ultrasound, and orbital computed tomography. The TCR CDR3 was subjected to a first round of RT-PCR using the HTBI primer set and the Qiagen OneStep RT-PCR kit. Most expanded thyroid clonotypes (frequency above 0.001) were also detected in blood, a finding suggesting that blood repertoires may reflect thyroid immune responses. Ophthalmopathy was separated from stable hyperthyroidism by a 13 V-J signature model, with around 90% sensitivity and about 84% specificity obtained in cross-validation and 80%/75% obtained in testing. In validation, progression to ophthalmopathy was predicted by the model with nearly 71% sensitivity and nearly 75% specificity, a median of roughly 6.4 months before onset. To identify TCR V-J signatures that set the groups apart, the researchers used a discovery cohort of 100 or so patients, made up of about 44 with Graves' ophthalmopathy and some 55 with stable Graves' hyperthyroidism. Prospective prediction of ophthalmopathy was tested in an independent validation cohort of fewer than 20 hyperthyroidism patients and around 16 patients who later progressed to ophthalmopathy. The 100 discovery patients were randomly split 7:3 into training and test sets. In roughly six Graves' hyperthyroidism patients, the study also compared T-cell repertoires from thyroid tissue with T-cell repertoires from blood. Following sampling, methimazole starting at 30 mg daily was given to hyperthyroidism patients, and high-dose intravenous methylprednisolone was given to ophthalmopathy patients. Libraries were constructed in a second round of multiplex PCR, after which size selection and purification were performed. Libraries were sequenced paired-end with 100 bp reads on an Illumina HiSeq2000. SOAPnuke was used to process the raw data, throwing out any read that contained adapters or uncalled bases, had a mean Phred below 15, or lacked an exact constant-primer or identifier match. COPE v1.2.5 was used to merge the high-quality paired reads, and each unique nucleotide sequence was defined as a clonotype. MiTCR v1.1 was used to align the clonotypes against IMGT TRBV, TRBD and TRBJ reference segments. Only V-J combinations with frequency above 0.0001, covering 99.2% of repertoires, were analysed. A TCS score was defined as the ratio of F50 (clonal expansion) to E x V (chaos), with BLOSUM62-based TCRdist applied between CDR3 peptides within each V-J. Welch's t-statistics and random forest reduced roughly 540 V-J features to under 15, which were used in a naive Bayes classifier (R e1071). Sample size was not statistically predetermined, and blinding of investigators to group allocation was not performed. The paper describes TCR Vbeta CDR3 sequencing of 135 peripheral blood samples, made up of 43 ophthalmopathy patients, 70 to 80 hyperthyroidism patients and about 17 progressor patients.

Source: peripheral blood mononuclear cells (PBMCs), taken at new diagnosis, from a patient treated with antithyroid drugs. The clonotype comes from a woman between 50 and 59 years old with Graves disease. Donor details come from another sample of the same person, matched by shared clones. The chain uses TRBV24-1 and TRBJ2-3; TRBD1 is perhaps the D gene, given 6 matching bases. The bases are TGTGCCACCAGTGCGGCAGGGGCAGATACGCAGTATTTT. It translates as CATSAAGADTQYF.